This TCR beta chain stems from a study of technical replicates of blood from a few donors. Profiled with immunoSEQ multiplex PCR; TCRdb holds only in-frame clones, not every one. The sample shows around 74,000 clones, 65% to 90% of them seen only once. Germline V lookup: CDR1 KGHSY, CDR2 FQNENV. The CDR3 has 14 amino acids. V was cut by 2 bases and J by 7 bases, with 14 bases left in between. J is TRBJ1-1 and V is TRBV16; D not resolved. This sequence was found in a human donor in good health. Some clones in this sample may be carry-over from other donors' samples. Source material: PBMCs. The CDR3 DNA sequence: TGTGCCAGCAGCCAAATCAGGTCCCGGCGTGAAGCTTTCTTT. It yields the protein CASSQIRSRREAFF.